The source of this T cell receptor beta chain is a study of cytomegalovirus exposure and HLA in healthy donors. Study results and caveats: The study reported that TCR beta sequences accurately predicted HLA-A and HLA-B alleles in most subjects.

Comments on this clone: As yet, its antigen is unknown.

Primers for the PCR totalled 60 Vbeta and 13 Jbeta. Profiling relied on immunoSEQ multiplex PCR, and the TCRdb table lists in-frame clones only, not all of them. The repertoire holds approximately 95,000 clones, with nearly 80% as singletons. V dropped 1 base and J dropped 6; count of bases not matched to a gene: 2. CDR1 SGHNT and CDR2 YYREEE come from the germline V gene (reference sequence). This CDR3 has 14 amino acids. The sample was PBMCs. The chain is built from TRBV5-4 and TRBJ2-1, with 9 bases matching TRBD2. This sequence originates from a woman between 40 and 50 years old in good health and CMV-seropositive. The CDR3 bases are TGTGCCAGCAGCTTGACTAGCGGGCCCAATGAGCAGTTCTTC. Translating it yields CASSLTSGPNEQFF.